These T cell receptor beta chains were read from a single sample in a study of human T cells and chemical hapten exposure. From the RACE reads, TCRdb called clonotypes with MiXCR, one entry per CDR3 protein. The sample contains 99,000 or so distinct CDR3 sequences, 10% to 11% of which appear only once. The material sequenced was whole blood, taken in connection with sensitization to the hapten diphenylcyclopropenone (DPC). The receptors come from a woman in her sixties with alopecia areata. Some clones in this sample may be carry-over from other donors' samples. The CDR3 runs from the conserved cysteine through the conserved F or W. Each record gives: clone size, V gene, J gene, D gene, CDR3 protein, CDR3 DNA. D genes are given only for firm matches. Size values are once, few and many counts, or a class for expanded clones, and some rows have none.

clone_size: -; v_call: TRBV23-1; j_call: TRBJ1-4; d_call: -; cdr3_aa: CASSQFSRGREKLFF; cdr3_nt: TGCGCCAGCAGTCAATTTTCCAGGGGAAGGGAAAAACTGTTTTTT
clone_size: few; v_call: TRBV18; j_call: TRBJ2-1; d_call: TRBD2; cdr3_aa: CASSPPGRAGLYNEQFF; cdr3_nt: TGTGCCAGCTCACCACCGGGTAGAGCGGGGCTCTACAATGAGCAGTTCTTC
clone_size: -; v_call: TRBV15; j_call: TRBJ2-3; d_call: -; cdr3_aa: CATSRDSQVRDTQYF; cdr3_nt: TGTGCCACCAGCAGAGATTCGCAGGTCAGAGATACGCAGTATTTT
clone_size: many; v_call: TRBV12-3/TRBV12-4; j_call: TRBJ1-1; d_call: -; cdr3_aa: CASSPRDGETEAFF; cdr3_nt: TGTGCCAGCAGCCCCAGGGATGGAGAGACTGAAGCTTTCTTT
clone_size: many; v_call: TRBV30; j_call: TRBJ1-3; d_call: TRBD1; cdr3_aa: CAWSGTGGHTIYF; cdr3_nt: TGTGCCTGGAGCGGGACAGGGGGACACACCATATATTTT
clone_size: -; v_call: TRBV7-9; j_call: TRBJ2-3; d_call: TRBD1; cdr3_aa: CASSVPPKGASSTDTQYF; cdr3_nt: TGTGCCAGCAGCGTCCCACCAAAGGGGGCGAGTAGCACAGATACGCAGTATTTT
clone_size: few; v_call: TRBV20-1; j_call: TRBJ1-1; d_call: -; cdr3_aa: CSVRKGPNTEAFF; cdr3_nt: TGCAGTGTCCGAAAGGGACCGAACACTGAAGCTTTCTTT
clone_size: many; v_call: TRBV18; j_call: TRBJ2-7; d_call: TRBD1; cdr3_aa: CASSPTGQAYEQYF; cdr3_nt: TGTGCCAGCTCACCCACCGGACAGGCCTACGAGCAGTACTTC
clone_size: many; v_call: TRBV10-3; j_call: TRBJ2-7; d_call: -; cdr3_aa: CAISESTGRGDEQYF; cdr3_nt: TGTGCCATCAGTGAGTCGACGGGCAGGGGGGACGAGCAGTACTTC
clone_size: many; v_call: TRBV6-2/TRBV6-3; j_call: TRBJ2-7; d_call: -; cdr3_aa: CASSPQGQGEQYF; cdr3_nt: TGTGCCAGCAGCCCCCAGGGTCAAGGGGAGCAGTACTTC
clone_size: -; v_call: TRBV19; j_call: TRBJ1-5; d_call: -; cdr3_aa: CASSPGGSPEIDQPHHF; cdr3_nt: TGTGCCAGTAGTCCGGGTGGATCCCCGGAGATCGATCAGCCCCATCATTTT
clone_size: -; v_call: TRBV5-1; j_call: TRBJ2-3; d_call: -; cdr3_aa: CASSWGDSTDTQYF; cdr3_nt: TGCGCCAGCAGCTGGGGGGACAGCACAGATACGCAGTATTTT
clone_size: -; v_call: TRBV4-2; j_call: TRBJ1-5; d_call: TRBD1; cdr3_aa: CASSQGGQGTSNQPQHF; cdr3_nt: TGTGCCAGCAGCCAAGGGGGACAGGGTACGAGCAATCAGCCCCAGCATTTT
clone_size: few; v_call: TRBV19; j_call: TRBJ1-2; d_call: -; cdr3_aa: CASSIYVTTTIYGYTF; cdr3_nt: TGTGCCAGTAGTATATATGTCACCACAACGATCTATGGCTACACCTTC
clone_size: -; v_call: TRBV3-1; j_call: TRBJ1-5; d_call: -; cdr3_aa: CASSQEGQSQPQHF; cdr3_nt: TGTGCCAGCAGCCAAGAGGGCCAGTCTCAACCCCAGCATTTT
clone_size: -; v_call: TRBV15; j_call: TRBJ2-7; d_call: -; cdr3_aa: CATSRNRGPGDEQYF; cdr3_nt: TGTGCCACCAGCAGGAACAGGGGACCGGGGGACGAGCAGTACTTC
clone_size: many; v_call: TRBV6-6; j_call: TRBJ1-5; d_call: -; cdr3_aa: CASFGGAENNQPQHF; cdr3_nt: TGTGCCAGCTTCGGAGGGGCTGAAAACAATCAGCCCCAGCATTTT
clone_size: many; v_call: TRBV7-9; j_call: TRBJ1-5; d_call: TRBD1; cdr3_aa: CASSLEDRYQPQHF; cdr3_nt: TGTGCCAGCAGCTTAGAGGACAGGTATCAGCCCCAGCATTTT
clone_size: -; v_call: TRBV15; j_call: TRBJ2-3; d_call: -; cdr3_aa: CATSRDMSLAASTDTQYF; cdr3_nt: TGTGCCACCAGCAGAGATATGTCTCTGGCAGCTAGCACAGATACGCAGTATTTT
clone_size: -; v_call: TRBV5-1; j_call: TRBJ1-2; d_call: -; cdr3_aa: CASSKLFWEKGDYGYTF; cdr3_nt: TGCGCCAGCAGCAAGTTATTCTGGGAGAAGGGGGACTATGGCTACACCTTC
clone_size: few; v_call: TRBV19; j_call: TRBJ2-1; d_call: -; cdr3_aa: CASSVRQVSSYNEQFF; cdr3_nt: TGTGCCAGTAGTGTGCGACAGGTGAGCTCCTACAATGAGCAGTTCTTC
clone_size: many; v_call: TRBV7-2; j_call: TRBJ2-3; d_call: -; cdr3_aa: CASSLGVVSLTSTDTQYF; cdr3_nt: TGTGCCAGCAGCTTAGGGGTTGTCAGTCTAACATCTACAGATACGCAGTATTTT
clone_size: few; v_call: TRBV10-3; j_call: TRBJ2-3; d_call: TRBD1; cdr3_aa: CAISEKGQGADTQYF; cdr3_nt: TGTGCCATCAGTGAGAAGGGACAGGGAGCAGATACGCAGTATTTT
clone_size: -; v_call: TRBV15; j_call: TRBJ2-5; d_call: TRBD2; cdr3_aa: CATSRDTLAGVQETQYF; cdr3_nt: TGTGCCACCAGCAGAGATACTCTAGCGGGTGTTCAAGAGACCCAGTACTTC
clone_size: many; v_call: TRBV18; j_call: TRBJ1-2; d_call: TRBD1; cdr3_aa: CASSPPTGDGYTF; cdr3_nt: TGTGCCAGCTCACCCCCGACAGGGGACGGCTACACCTTC
clone_size: few; v_call: TRBV5-1; j_call: TRBJ1-4; d_call: -; cdr3_aa: CASRGAPATNEKLFF; cdr3_nt: TGCGCCAGCAGGGGAGCGCCCGCAACTAATGAAAAACTGTTTTTT
clone_size: -; v_call: TRBV27; j_call: TRBJ2-3; d_call: TRBD2; cdr3_aa: CASSELAATDTQYF; cdr3_nt: TGTGCCAGCAGTGAACTAGCGGCCACAGATACGCAGTATTTT
clone_size: -; v_call: TRBV4-2; j_call: TRBJ2-1; d_call: TRBD1; cdr3_aa: CASSPGQGSNNEQFF; cdr3_nt: TGTGCCAGCAGCCCAGGACAGGGCTCCAACAATGAGCAGTTCTTC
clone_size: many; v_call: TRBV6-5; j_call: TRBJ1-5; d_call: TRBD1; cdr3_aa: CASSHDRVNQPQHF; cdr3_nt: TGTGCCAGCAGTCACGACAGGGTTAATCAGCCCCAGCATTTT
clone_size: many; v_call: TRBV30; j_call: TRBJ1-6; d_call: -; cdr3_aa: CAWSVLDEAENSPLHF; cdr3_nt: TGTGCCTGGAGTGTACTGGACGAGGCAGAGAATTCACCCCTCCACTTT
clone_size: many; v_call: TRBV18; j_call: TRBJ2-4; d_call: -; cdr3_aa: CASSRGQRENIQYF; cdr3_nt: TGTGCCAGCTCACGCGGACAGCGCGAAAACATTCAGTACTTC
clone_size: -; v_call: TRBV6-2/TRBV6-3; j_call: TRBJ2-1; d_call: TRBD2; cdr3_aa: CASSYSRLAPQFF; cdr3_nt: TGTGCCAGCAGTTACAGCCGACTAGCTCCACAGTTCTTC
clone_size: many; v_call: TRBV3-1; j_call: TRBJ1-6; d_call: -; cdr3_aa: CASSQVVGIYNSPLHF; cdr3_nt: TGTGCCAGCAGCCAAGTCGTGGGCATCTATAATTCACCCCTCCACTTT
clone_size: few; v_call: TRBV20-1; j_call: TRBJ2-5; d_call: -; cdr3_aa: CSAERTFPQYF; cdr3_nt: TGCAGTGCCGAGAGGACTTTCCCCCAGTACTTC
clone_size: -; v_call: TRBV2; j_call: TRBJ1-2; d_call: -; cdr3_aa: CASSEAAYNYGYTF; cdr3_nt: TGTGCCAGCAGTGAAGCCGCATACAACTATGGCTACACCTTC
clone_size: many; v_call: TRBV14; j_call: TRBJ1-6; d_call: TRBD1; cdr3_aa: CASSLGQGAYNSPLHF; cdr3_nt: TGTGCCAGCAGCCTAGGACAGGGGGCCTACAATTCACCCCTCCACTTT
clone_size: -; v_call: TRBV12-3/TRBV12-4; j_call: TRBJ2-7; d_call: TRBD2; cdr3_aa: CASRILAGGHYEQYF; cdr3_nt: TGTGCCAGCAGGATACTAGCGGGGGGACACTACGAGCAGTACTTC
clone_size: -; v_call: TRBV2; j_call: TRBJ1-1; d_call: -; cdr3_aa: CASSEYGAPGAFF; cdr3_nt: TGTGCCAGCAGTGAATACGGAGCCCCTGGAGCTTTCTTT
clone_size: many; v_call: TRBV12-3/TRBV12-4; j_call: TRBJ1-2; d_call: -; cdr3_aa: CASTSRWAGDYGYTF; cdr3_nt: TGTGCCAGCACCTCCCGATGGGCGGGAGACTATGGCTACACCTTC
clone_size: -; v_call: TRBV10-3; j_call: TRBJ2-7; d_call: -; cdr3_aa: CAIRGTSYEQYF; cdr3_nt: TGTGCCATCCGCGGGACCTCCTACGAGCAGTACTTC
clone_size: many; v_call: TRBV29-1; j_call: TRBJ1-4; d_call: -; cdr3_aa: CSVAGDSFSEKLFF; cdr3_nt: TGCAGCGTAGCAGGAGACAGTTTCAGTGAAAAACTGTTTTTT
clone_size: many; v_call: TRBV9; j_call: TRBJ2-1; d_call: TRBD2; cdr3_aa: CASSASPSGGHPYNEQFF; cdr3_nt: TGTGCCAGCAGCGCATCCCCTAGCGGGGGGCACCCCTACAATGAGCAGTTCTTC
clone_size: -; v_call: TRBV12-3/TRBV12-4; j_call: TRBJ1-4; d_call: -; cdr3_aa: CASSLQQGEKLFF; cdr3_nt: TGTGCCAGCAGTTTACAGCAGGGTGAAAAACTGTTTTTT
clone_size: -; v_call: TRBV6-2/TRBV6-3; j_call: TRBJ2-2; d_call: TRBD1; cdr3_aa: CASIRQGVTGELFF; cdr3_nt: TGTGCCAGCATAAGACAGGGAGTCACCGGGGAGCTATTTTTT
clone_size: -; v_call: TRBV6-1; j_call: TRBJ1-2; d_call: -; cdr3_aa: CASSVSDYGYTF; cdr3_nt: TGTGCCAGCAGCGTGAGCGACTATGGCTACACCTTC
clone_size: many; v_call: TRBV6-6; j_call: TRBJ2-3; d_call: TRBD2; cdr3_aa: CASSYSGLAGDHTQYF; cdr3_nt: TGTGCCAGCAGTTACTCGGGACTAGCGGGGGATCATACGCAGTATTTT
clone_size: many; v_call: TRBV20-1; j_call: TRBJ1-5; d_call: -; cdr3_aa: CSARGQENQPQHF; cdr3_nt: TGCAGTGCTAGAGGCCAGGAGAATCAGCCCCAGCATTTT
clone_size: -; v_call: TRBV6-6; j_call: TRBJ1-5; d_call: -; cdr3_aa: CASSYSGAGADNQPQHF; cdr3_nt: TGTGCCAGCAGTTACTCCGGCGCAGGGGCCGACAATCAGCCCCAGCATTTT
clone_size: many; v_call: TRBV7-3; j_call: TRBJ1-1; d_call: TRBD1; cdr3_aa: CASAGGPNTEAFF; cdr3_nt: TGTGCCAGCGCAGGGGGGCCCAACACTGAAGCTTTCTTT
clone_size: few; v_call: TRBV7-9; j_call: TRBJ2-3; d_call: TRBD2; cdr3_aa: CASSSPAVLRGVPSTDTQYF; cdr3_nt: TGTGCCAGCAGCTCACCTGCTGTTTTGCGGGGGGTACCTTCCACAGATACGCAGTATTTT
clone_size: many; v_call: TRBV3-1; j_call: TRBJ1-2; d_call: -; cdr3_aa: CASSQLGQLVYGYTF; cdr3_nt: TGTGCCAGCAGCCAGCTCGGACAGCTTGTCTATGGCTACACCTTC
clone_size: few; v_call: TRBV9; j_call: TRBJ1-1; d_call: TRBD1; cdr3_aa: CASSVEPGGGTEAFF; cdr3_nt: TGTGCCAGCAGCGTAGAGCCAGGGGGAGGGACTGAAGCTTTCTTT
clone_size: -; v_call: TRBV7-2; j_call: TRBJ2-2; d_call: -; cdr3_aa: CASSLGGSDTGELFF; cdr3_nt: TGTGCCAGCAGCTTAGGGGGCAGCGACACCGGGGAGCTGTTTTTT